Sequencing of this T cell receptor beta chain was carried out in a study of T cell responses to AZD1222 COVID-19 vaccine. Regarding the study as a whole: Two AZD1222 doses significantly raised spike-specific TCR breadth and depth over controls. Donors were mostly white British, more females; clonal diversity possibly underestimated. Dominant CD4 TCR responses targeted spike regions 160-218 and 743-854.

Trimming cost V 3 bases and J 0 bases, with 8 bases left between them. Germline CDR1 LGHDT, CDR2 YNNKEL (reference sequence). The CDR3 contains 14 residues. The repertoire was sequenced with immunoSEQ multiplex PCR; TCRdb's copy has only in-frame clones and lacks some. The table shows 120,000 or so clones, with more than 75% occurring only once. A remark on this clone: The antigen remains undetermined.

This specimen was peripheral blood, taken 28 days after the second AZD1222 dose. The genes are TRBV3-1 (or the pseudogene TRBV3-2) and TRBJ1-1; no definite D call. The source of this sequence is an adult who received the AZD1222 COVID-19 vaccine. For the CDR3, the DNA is TGTGCCAGCAGCCAGAGACGAATGAACACTGAAGCTTTCTTT. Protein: CASSQRRMNTEAFF.